These 16 T cell receptor beta chains originate from one sample sequenced in a study of blood T cell repertoires in COVID-19. Assay: immunoSEQ multiplex PCR; the TCRdb copy retains only in-frame clones and omits some. This table holds under 250,000 clones, 80% to 85% found once. The sequenced material came from peripheral blood. These receptors were collected from a man aged 50-59 years with active or convalescent COVID-19.

The CDR3 loop is CASSRGSGVETQYF. Here the CDR3 DNA reads TGTGCCAGCAGCCGGGGGAGCGGGGTGGAGACCCAGTACTTC. The J gene is TRBJ2-5, the V gene TRBV3-1 (or the pseudogene TRBV3-2); 7 bases match TRBD2. CDR3 length equals 14 residues. The germline V gene has CDR1 LGHDT and CDR2 YNNKEL (reference sequence). V lost 4 bases to trimming and J lost 5 bases; unmatched junction nucleotides: 7.

Here the CDR3 DNA reads TGTGCCAGCAGCCGCGTGGGAGCCTCTGGAAACACCATATATTTT. Translating gives CASSRVGASGNTIYF. The chain has TRBV7-2 and TRBJ1-3; D not resolved. CDR1 and CDR2 (germline): SGHTA, FQGNSA. This CDR3 region has 15 residues. V dropped 5 bases and J dropped 0 bases, with 11 bases sitting between them.

This clone was picked up one time. V is TRBV6-5 and J is TRBJ1-2; D might be TRBD1 (6 bases). The CDR3 totals 15 residues. The germline V gene encodes CDR1 MNHEY and CDR2 SVGAGI. Trimming shortened V by 0 bases and J by 3 bases, and 11 bases separated the two germline ends. The CDR3: CASSYSAGVDYGYTF. CDR3 DNA: TGTGCCAGCAGTTACTCAGCAGGGGTGGACTATGGCTACACCTTC.

The chain is built from TRBV7-2 and TRBJ1-2; TRBD1 agrees at 9 bases. Germline V gene lookup returns CDR1 SGHTA and CDR2 FQGNSA. Trimming at V came to 5 bases and at J to 3 bases, leaving 7 bases not matched to a gene. This CDR3 has 15 amino acids. The chain's CDR3 is CASSQPDRGDYGYTF. The CDR3, as DNA: TGTGCCAGCAGCCAACCTGACAGGGGGGACTATGGCTACACCTTC.

This clone has only one observation. This rearrangement joins TRBV12-3 or TRBV12-4 to TRBJ1-2, with a possible D match to TRBD1 (5 bases). The V gene lost 3 bases and the J gene lost 8 bases, with 10 bases spanning the gap. The CDR3 loop spans 12 amino acids. CDR3 sequence: CASSLGGRGYTF. CDR3 nucleotide sequence: TGTGCCAGCAGTTTGGGGGGTCGAGGCTACACCTTC.

The chain couples TRBV9 to TRBJ1-4; D might be TRBD1 (5 bases). Germline V CDR1 and CDR2: SGDLS, YYNGEE. The CDR3 covers 15 residues. V lost 0 bases and J lost 8, with 14 bases in between. This CDR3 reads CASSVDSGGGEKLFF. CDR3 coding DNA: TGTGCCAGCAGCGTAGACAGCGGGGGTGGGGAAAAACTGTTTTTT.

The chain employs TRBV5-1 and TRBJ2-5, with D tentatively TRBD2 (6 bases). V lost 0 bases, J lost 5 bases, and 14 bases lay in between. The CDR3 spans 15 residues. From germline, CDR1 is SGHRS and CDR2 YFSETQ. For the CDR3, the DNA is TGCGCCAGCAGCTTGGATTTTGGCGGGGAGGAGACCCAGTACTTC. Encoded protein: CASSLDFGGEETQYF.

The rearrangement joins TRBV6-1 to TRBJ2-7, with unresolved D. This CDR3 comprises 13 residues. V lost 2 bases and J 7 bases, leaving 12 bases between the germline ends. Germline V lookup: CDR1 MNHNS, CDR2 SASEGT. The CDR3 DNA follows: TGTGCCAGCAGTGAATCGGGTCGGCGGGAGCAGTACTTC. Its protein product is CASSESGRREQYF.

The chain joins TRBV29-1 to TRBJ1-2; the D gene is possibly TRBD1 (5 bases). The germline V and J ends were trimmed by 6 bases and 2 bases, with 25 bases remaining between them. The V gene's germline CDR1 is SQVTM and CDR2 ANQGSEA. CDR3 size: 17 residues. CDR3: CSVSTPTQGQANYGYTF. The CDR3 nucleotides read TGCAGCGTGTCCACTCCCACTCAGGGTCAGGCGAACTATGGCTACACCTTC.

The rearrangement links TRBV14 to TRBJ1-2; no reliable D call. The CDR3 sequence is 14 residues long. CDR1 and CDR2 (germline): SGHDN, FVKESK. V was cut by 2 bases and J by 8 bases, with 15 bases left in between. This chain's CDR3 is CASSQITGIRGYTF. The DNA of the CDR3 is TGTGCCAGCAGCCAAATCACGGGGATTCGAGGCTACACCTTC.

This clone was detected a few times. The chain couples TRBV5-1 to TRBJ1-5; a possible D gene is TRBD1 (5 bases). The CDR3 is made up of 15 amino acids. Germline V gives CDR1 SGHRS, CDR2 YFSETQ. Trimming took off 7 bases at V and 5 bases at J, with 19 bases between the two ends. CDR3 bases: TGCGCCAGCTCCGCCTTGGGGGGAACAGATCAGCCCCAGCATTTT. This translates into CASSALGGTDQPQHF. The whole variable domain, remainder taken from reference TRBV5-1 and TRBJ1-5, is KAGVTQTPRYLIKTRGQQVTLSCSPISGHRSVSWYQQTPGQGLQFLFEYFSETQRNKGNFPGRFSGRQFSNSRSEMNVSTLELGDSALYLCASSALGGTDQPQHFGDGTRLSIL.

This chain joins TRBV30 and TRBJ1-2; 8 nucleotides align to TRBD1. The CDR3 loop spans 14 amino acids. J gave up 1 base and V 4 bases, and 5 bases lay outside the gene matches. Per the germline V gene, CDR1 is GTSNPN and CDR2 is SVGIG (reference sequence). CDR3 bases: TGTGCCTGGAACCCGGGACAGGTTAACTATGGCTACACCTTC. Translated: CAWNPGQVNYGYTF.

This chain joins TRBV7-3 and TRBJ1-5, with D possibly TRBD1 on 6 matching bases. CDR1 SGHTA and CDR2 FQGTGA come from the germline V gene. V lost 8 bases and J lost 7, with 21 bases in between. The CDR3 is 15 residues long. The CDR3: CASVFTGREGQPQHF. Here the CDR3 DNA reads TGTGCCAGCGTTTTTACAGGGAGGGAAGGACAGCCCCAGCATTTT.

J is TRBJ2-2 and V is TRBV9; D is perhaps TRBD2 (5 bases). CDR3 length: 16 residues. The V and J ends lost 0 bases and 0 bases respectively, with 9 bases between them. The germline CDR1 and CDR2 sequences are SGDLS and YYNGEE. The CDR3 nucleotides read TGTGCCAGCAGCGTAGGGACTGGAGCGAACACCGGGGAGCTGTTTTTT. Amino acid sequence: CASSVGTGANTGELFF.

This sequence joins TRBV29-1 and TRBJ1-1; 7 nucleotides match TRBD1. J was trimmed by 1 base and V by 7 bases; bases with no gene match: 9. Germline values: CDR1 SQVTM, CDR2 ANQGSEA. The CDR3 is 14 amino acids. The CDR3 here is CSAKAGTENTEAFF. The CDR3 DNA follows: TGCAGCGCCAAAGCCGGGACAGAGAACACTGAAGCTTTCTTT.

The J gene is TRBJ2-2, the V gene TRBV20-1; D is ambiguous. Germline V lookup: CDR1 DFQATT, CDR2 SNEGSKA (reference sequence). The CDR3 totals 13 residues. The V gene lost 3 bases and the J gene lost 1 base, with 6 bases spanning the gap. Written as DNA, the CDR3 is TGCAGTGCTAGTCCCCAGAACACCGGGGAGCTGTTTTTT. It translates to CSASPQNTGELFF.